This T cell receptor beta chain was found in a study of Graves' ophthalmopathy and Graves' hyperthyroidism. Study-wide findings and caveats: Ophthalmopathy cases were distinguished from stable hyperthyroidism by a 13-signature model, reaching about 90% sensitivity and 65% to 83% specificity. In blood appeared most of the expanded thyroid clonotypes whose frequency exceeded 0.001.

Germline CDR1 reads SGHDN; CDR2 reads FVKESK. Trimming took off 8 bases at V and 5 bases at J, with 13 bases between the two ends. CDR3 length: 14 residues. This clonotype was seen many times. Its antigen is not identified. CDR3 regions of TCR beta were amplified from RNA transcripts. Second-round multiplex PCR followed a first-round RT-PCR using HTBI primers. A single record per CDR3 protein comes from TCRdb applying MiXCR to the multiplex PCR reads. This sample has approximately 540,000 distinct CDR3 sequences, with less than 40% found just once. None of the included patients had other autoimmune diseases, uncontrolled infections, pregnancy or lactation, as these led to exclusion.

The chain recombines TRBV14 with TRBJ1-6, with D possibly being TRBD1 (6 bases). This receptor was identified in an adult man with Graves' hyperthyroidism. Sequencing was performed on peripheral blood or thyroid tissue (not recorded which). The chain's CDR3 is CASGLTGNNSPLHF. The CDR3 coding sequence is TGTGCCAGCGGATTGACAGGAAATAATTCACCCCTCCACTTT.